This T cell receptor (beta chain) was identified in a study of blood T cell repertoires in COVID-19. Study-level background: Acute and convalescent COVID-19 specimens originated in the United States, Italy and Spain. Sources were T cells, B-cell-depleted T cells, or PBMCs; the material itself was cDNA or gDNA.

Germline lookup yields CDR1 MNHEY and CDR2 SVGEGT. The CDR3 loop spans 16 amino acids. V was clipped by 1 base and J by 5 bases; unmatched bases: 7. In the authors' workflow: Amplifying reference gene primers gave estimates of nucleated cell counts. Assay used: immunoSEQ multiplex PCR; TCRdb lists only in-frame clones, some missing. V, J and clone size are taken as reported in that table, and D and trimming were inferred from the DNA itself. The sample contains about 270,000 clones, 88% of which appear only once. This sequence originates from a man aged 55 to 70 who had recovered from COVID-19. The specimen was peripheral blood. V gene TRBV6-2 or TRBV6-3 combines with J gene TRBJ2-1, with 8 bases fitting TRBD2. The CDR3 sequence is CASSYWGAGAHNEQFF. CDR3 DNA sequence: TGTGCCAGCAGTTACTGGGGAGCGGGGGCCCACAATGAGCAGTTCTTC.